The TCR beta chain under discussion was sequenced for a study of T cells in Graves' hyperthyroidism and ophthalmopathy. Study-level information: Upon initial diagnosis and before any treatment, peripheral blood was collected.

Among the patients, aged 18 to 65, hyperthyroidism was newly diagnosed and had lasted under 2 months. The CDR3 loop spans 13 amino acids. Trimming removed 2 bases from V and 9 bases from J, with 11 bases in between. The germline CDR1 and CDR2 sequences are MNHEY and SVGAGI. Amplification targeted TCR beta CDR3 regions from RNA transcripts. In the first-round RT-PCR of the TCR CDR3, the HTBI primer set was used. MiXCR, run by TCRdb on the multiplex PCR reads, gives a single entry per CDR3 protein. The sample comprises fewer than 350,000 distinct CDR3 sequences, 10% to 15% of which are singletons, and 7% to 8.5% rests with the top ten.

What was sequenced was blood. The chain uses TRBV6-5 and TRBJ1-5; D remains ambiguous. The TCR originated in a woman in her twenties or thirties with Graves' hyperthyroidism that later progressed to Graves' ophthalmopathy. The CDR3 is CASSYDGGTPQHF. The CDR3 DNA reads TGTGCCAGCAGTTACGACGGAGGAACGCCCCAGCATTTT.